This T cell receptor beta chain was identified in a study of naive and memory T cell subsets. Ligated cDNA underwent four rounds of PCR with nested alpha and beta constant region primers and SP2. Alpha and beta constant region primers primed reverse transcription for blood and skin samples. TCRdb independently ran MiXCR on the UMI-ligation and nested PCR reads; one entry per CDR3 protein. The sample lists tens of thousands of distinct CDR3 sequences, 11% occurring once. In its sample, this clonotype was seen many times. What it binds is not known. The treatment was: skin biopsy from PPD injection site in Mantoux-positive individual. An oligonucleotide containing a UMI was ligated to the 3' end of TCR cDNA. Individuals with a positive Mantoux test gave biopsies from PPD-injected skin. V lost 3 bases, J lost 3 bases, and 12 bases lay in between. The CDR3 runs 13 residues. CDR1 is DFQATT, CDR2 SNEGSKA, per germline (reference sequence).

Whole-study results and caveats: Higher TCR numbers at tuberculin sites reflect T cell infiltration, per interpretation. TCR transcript changes with activation or differentiation may affect this RNA method.

The receptor's source is an adult in good health. The source was skin, collected from a tuberculin skin test site. The rearrangement joins TRBV20-1 to TRBJ2-7; a possible D gene is TRBD2 (5 bases). CDR3 DNA sequence: TGCAGTGCTAGCGGGCAGAGGGACTACGAGCAGTACTTC. Its translation is CSASGQRDYEQYF.